Listed here are 23 T cell receptor beta chains from one sample, sequenced in a study of blood T cell repertoires in COVID-19. This table comes from immunoSEQ multiplex PCR, and its TCRdb copy is limited to in-frame clones, with some not included. The sample includes about 300,000 clones, around 92% of them seen just once. Sequencing was performed on peripheral blood. The receptors stem from a woman aged 30 to 39 with COVID-19, enrolled during active disease.

This clone was counted between two and nine times. The chain is built from TRBV25-1 and TRBJ1-4; 8 nucleotides agree with TRBD1. The V gene end was trimmed by 2 bases and the J gene end by 0 bases; junction bases not matched to a gene: 2. The CDR3 runs to 16 residues. Looked up from germline, CDR1 is MGHDK and CDR2 is SYGVNS. The CDR3 sequence is CASSERTGSTNEKLFF. In nucleotides, the CDR3 is TGTGCCAGCAGTGAAAGGACAGGGTCAACTAATGAAAAACTGTTTTTT.

The chain employs TRBV7-2 and TRBJ1-6; 7 nucleotides match TRBD1. The germline CDR1 and CDR2 sequences are SGHTA and FQGNSA. Trimming at V came to 0 bases and at J to 9 bases, leaving 5 bases not matched to a gene. This CDR3 has 15 residues. CDR3 sequence reads: CASSLAPGGSSPLHF. The CDR3 DNA reads TGTGCCAGCAGCTTAGCCCCAGGGGGGTCTTCACCCCTCCACTTT.

This sequence joins TRBV5-6 and TRBJ1-5, with D maybe TRBD1 (5 bases). The CDR3 covers 18 residues. Germline CDR1 is SGHDT and CDR2 is YYEEEE. Between the trimmed V and J ends, which lost 4 bases and 0 bases, there was a span of 20 bases. The DNA for the CDR3 is TGTGCCAGCAGCGTTGGGGGGTCAGGCATATATAGCAATCAGCCCCAGCATTTT. Translated: CASSVGGSGIYSNQPQHF. Filled out from reference TRBV5-6 and TRBJ1-5, the complete variable domain reads DAGVTQSPTHLIKTRGQQVTLRCSPKSGHDTVSWYQQALGQGPQFIFQYYEEEERQRGNFPDRFSGHQFPNYSSELNVNALLLGDSALYLCASSVGGSGIYSNQPQHFGDGTRLSIL.

This chain joins TRBV6-6 and TRBJ2-2; 8 bases agree with TRBD1. CDR3 length equals 13 residues. Germline CDR1 and CDR2: MNHNY and SVGAGI (reference sequence). Trimming at V came to 8 bases and at J to 5 bases, leaving 4 bases not matched to a gene. The chain's CDR3 is CASHTGGTGELFF. Written as DNA, the CDR3 is TGTGCCAGCCACACAGGGGGAACCGGGGAGCTGTTTTTT.

The gene calls are TRBV5-1 and TRBJ2-3; D not resolved. Trimming removed 0 bases from V and 2 bases from J, with 13 bases in between. CDR1 and CDR2 (germline): SGHRS, YFSETQ. This CDR3 region has 16 residues. CDR3 sequence (DNA): TGCGCCAGCAGCTTGGCCGTGAGGCCACCCACAGATACGCAGTATTTT. Amino acid sequence: CASSLAVRPPTDTQYF.

The chain joins TRBV7-2 to TRBJ2-4; possibly TRBD2 for D (6 bases). The V end was cut by 6 bases, the J end by 2 bases, with 14 bases between. CDR1 and CDR2 from the germline V gene are SGHTA and FQGNSA. CDR3 length: 15 residues. CDR3 region: CASSTLRETKNIQYF. The CDR3 DNA sequence: TGTGCCAGCAGTACCTTACGGGAGACCAAAAACATTCAGTACTTC.

The chain is built from TRBV3-1 (or the pseudogene TRBV3-2) and TRBJ2-5; D unclear. The V end lost 0 bases, the J end lost 7 bases, and 6 bases lay between the germline ends. The germline V gene encodes CDR1 LGHDT and CDR2 YNNKEL (reference sequence). The CDR3 is 12 amino acids. The CDR3 protein is CASSQDLGTQYF. Here the CDR3 DNA reads TGTGCCAGCAGCCAAGATCTAGGGACCCAGTACTTC.

The rearrangement links TRBV5-1 to TRBJ2-7; D might be TRBD1 (6 bases). CDR1 and CDR2 (germline): SGHRS, YFSETQ. The CDR3 has 12 residues. Trimming took off 3 bases at V and 4 bases at J, with 8 bases between the two ends. CDR3 nucleotide sequence: TGCGCCAGCAGCTCAGGGGCGTACGAGCAGTACTTC. It codes for CASSSGAYEQYF.

The V call is TRBV19, the J call TRBJ1-3; 7 bases align to TRBD1. The CDR3 loop spans 16 amino acids. Trimming at V came to 6 bases and at J to 0 bases, leaving 8 bases not matched to a gene. Germline V gene sequence: CDR1 LNHDA, CDR2 SQIVND (reference sequence). In DNA, the CDR3 is TGTGCCAGTAGAGGTTACAGGGGTGGCTCTGGAAACACCATATATTTT. This sequence encodes CASRGYRGGSGNTIYF. Together with reference TRBV19 and TRBJ1-3, the CDR3 gives the full variable domain: DGGITQSPKYLFRKEGQNVTLSCEQNLNHDAMYWYRQDPGQGLRLIYYSQIVNDFQKGDIAEGYSVSREKKESFPLTVTSAQKNPTAFYLCASRGYRGGSGNTIYFGEGSWLTVV.

V gene TRBV4-1 combines with J gene TRBJ2-2; no reliable D call. The length of the CDR3 is 19 residues. V was cut by 0 bases and J by 2 bases, with 19 bases left in between. Looked up from germline, CDR1 is MGHRA and CDR2 is YSYEKL. DNA of the CDR3: TGCGCCAGCAGCCAAGATCCCAATCGTCCAGGAACCAACACCGGGGAGCTGTTTTTT. Translated, it gives CASSQDPNRPGTNTGELFF.

The rearrangement links TRBV21-1 to TRBJ1-2. TRBV21-1 is a documented pseudogene. The CDR3 covers 15 residues. CDR3 bases: TGTGCCAGCAGAACCCGTTTCGGGGGGGACTATGGCTACACCTTC. This encodes CASRTRFGGDYGYTF.

The chain uses TRBV6-5 and TRBJ1-2; 7 bases are a match to TRBD1. The CDR3 length is 14 residues. Germline assignment: CDR1 MNHEY and CDR2 SVGAGI. Unmatched junction bases numbered 6, after V lost 0 bases and J lost 8 bases. Here the CDR3 DNA reads TGTGCCAGCAGTTACTCGAGGACAGGCTTCGGCTACACCTTC. This encodes CASSYSRTGFGYTF.

The chain carries TRBV5-1 and TRBJ1-2; 10 positions match TRBD1. CDR3 length equals 17 residues. The V gene's germline CDR1 is SGHRS and CDR2 YFSETQ. The V gene end was trimmed by 3 bases and the J gene end by 3 bases; junction bases not matched to a gene: 11. The CDR3 bases are TGCGCCAGCAGCTCCTTGGCCCGACAGGGGGCATACTATGGCTACACCTTC. This encodes CASSSLARQGAYYGYTF. Using reference TRBV5-1 and TRBJ1-2 for the parts outside the CDR3, the full variable domain is KAGVTQTPRYLIKTRGQQVTLSCSPISGHRSVSWYQQTPGQGLQFLFEYFSETQRNKGNFPGRFSGRQFSNSRSEMNVSTLELGDSALYLCASSSLARQGAYYGYTFGSGTRLTVV.

The V call is TRBV9, the J call TRBJ1-2, with TRBD1 matching over 8 bases. V gave up 0 bases and J gave up 7 bases; unmatched junction bases: 11. This CDR3 region has 16 residues. Germline CDR1 reads SGDLS; CDR2 reads YYNGEE. The chain's CDR3 is CASSVGMGQGASGYTF. The CDR3 DNA reads as TGTGCCAGCAGCGTAGGGATGGGCCAGGGGGCGAGTGGCTACACCTTC.

CDR3 loop: CASSVLTGPNEKLFF. DNA for the CDR3: TGTGCCAGCAGCGTGTTGACGGGTCCCAATGAAAAACTGTTTTTT. The V gene is TRBV9, the J gene TRBJ1-4; D call uncertain. The V end was cut by 2 bases, the J end by 5 bases, with 13 bases between. The CDR3 loop spans 15 amino acids. Germline assignment: CDR1 SGDLS and CDR2 YYNGEE.

This chain links TRBV20-1 with TRBJ1-2; 7 nucleotides agree with TRBD1. The length of the CDR3 is 12 residues. Germline V gene lookup returns CDR1 DFQATT and CDR2 SNEGSKA (reference sequence). After removal of 6 bases from V and 6 bases from J, the junction contained 7 bases not matched to a gene. The DNA of the CDR3 is TGCAGTGCCAGTGGACAGGCGGATGGCTACACCTTC. Protein product: CSASGQADGYTF.

This clone was detected only once. The J gene is TRBJ1-2, the V gene TRBV11-3; D remains unclear. CDR1 and CDR2 from the germline V gene are SGHNT and YENEEA. This CDR3 spans 13 amino acids. V shed 5 bases and J shed 3 bases, with 10 bases lying between them. The CDR3 sequence is CASSRRSDYGYTF. In DNA form, the CDR3 reads TGTGCCAGCAGCCGCCGGTCGGACTATGGCTACACCTTC. Complete variable domain (other parts from reference TRBV11-3 and TRBJ1-2): EAGVVQSPRYKIIEKKQPVAFWCNPISGHNTLYWYLQNLGQGPELLIRYENEEAVDDSQLPKDRFSAERLKGVDSTLKIQPAELGDSAVYLCASSRRSDYGYTFGSGTRLTVV.

This chain joins TRBV4-1 and TRBJ2-7; D ambiguous. This CDR3 has 13 amino acids. Germline V lookup: CDR1 MGHRA, CDR2 YSYEKL. V lost 0 bases and J lost 9, with 12 bases in between. The CDR3 nucleotides are TGCGCCAGCAGCCAAGACTTACTGTCGGGGCAGTACTTC. This gives the protein CASSQDLLSGQYF.

The gene calls are TRBV7-8 and TRBJ2-1, with D tentatively TRBD2 (6 bases). CDR1 and CDR2 from the germline V gene are SGHVS and FQNEAQ. V shed 6 bases and J shed 5 bases, with 11 bases lying between them. This CDR3 is 13 amino acids long. This CDR3 is CASSSGTHNEQFF. The CDR3, as DNA: TGTGCCAGCAGTTCCGGGACTCACAATGAGCAGTTCTTC.

The chain recombines TRBV6-1 with TRBJ1-5, with D possibly TRBD1 on 6 matching bases. The CDR3 has 16 residues. V was clipped by 1 base and J by 4 bases, with 14 bases between them. Germline values: CDR1 MNHNS, CDR2 SASEGT. CDR3 nucleotides: TGTGCCAGCAGTGAAGGAAGGTGGGACACAAATCAGCCCCAGCATTTT. Translation: CASSEGRWDTNQPQHF.

The chain employs TRBV27 and TRBJ2-2; D is perhaps TRBD2 (6 bases). CDR3 size: 16 residues. CDR1 MNHEY and CDR2 SMNVEV come from the germline V gene (reference sequence). The germline V and J ends were trimmed by 1 base and 0 bases, with 9 bases remaining between them. CDR3 residues: CASSLYPGANTGELFF. The CDR3 region has the DNA TGTGCCAGCAGTTTATATCCGGGGGCGAACACCGGGGAGCTGTTTTTT.

The V gene is TRBV7-2, the J gene TRBJ2-1, with 8 bases lining up with TRBD2. Germline CDR1 reads SGHTA; CDR2 reads FQGNSA. CDR3 length equals 15 residues. The ends lost 5 bases at V and 8 bases at J; junction bases unmatched: 11. The CDR3 region has the DNA TGTGCCAGCAGCCGCGTTCCCGGGGGGGCCGATGAGCAGTTCTTC. Residues: CASSRVPGGADEQFF.

The CDR3 protein is CASSLGSEAFF. The CDR3 DNA reads as TGTGCCAGCAGCTTAGGATCGGAAGCTTTCTTT. This chain joins TRBV13 and TRBJ1-1; D is uncertain. Germline V gene lookup returns CDR1 PRHDT and CDR2 FYEKMQ (reference sequence). The CDR3 covers 11 residues. V lost 0 bases to trimming and J lost 8 bases, with 4 bases between them.